Following are 22 T cell receptor beta chains from one sample sequenced in a study of CD8 T cells in Susac syndrome. Random hexamers primed reverse transcription of about 0.45 to 1 ug RNA. Via MiXCR, TCRdb re-called the immunoSEQ multiplex PCR reads, giving one row per CDR3 protein. The top ten clones hold about 0.51% of a sample with tens of thousands of distinct CDR3 sequences, just over 90% of them seen once. Material: CD8+ T cells from PBMCs. The receptors derive from a human donor with multiple sclerosis.

The rearrangement uses TRBV11-2 and TRBJ2-1, with TRBD2 as a possible D gene (6 bases). The CDR3 totals 15 residues. Germline V gene lookup returns CDR1 SGHAT and CDR2 FQNNGV. V was pared by 0 bases and J by 7 bases, with 13 bases between. The CDR3 spells CASSLDGGGTNEQFF. The CDR3 DNA is TGTGCCAGCAGCTTAGACGGGGGAGGTACAAATGAGCAGTTCTTC.

V is TRBV29-1 and J is TRBJ2-1; D not certain. There are 14 residues in the CDR3. Trimming took off 6 bases at V and 0 bases at J, with 12 bases between the two ends. The V gene's germline CDR1 is SQVTM and CDR2 ANQGSEA. CDR3 in DNA: TGCAGCGTCGCGAGTTATGGCTCCTACAATGAGCAGTTCTTC. Protein product: CSVASYGSYNEQFF.

This sequence joins TRBV11-2 and TRBJ1-4; 10 nucleotides agree with TRBD1. V lost 6 bases, J lost 4 bases, and 8 bases stayed unmatched. CDR3 size: 16 residues. The germline gives CDR1 SGHAT, CDR2 FQNNGV. The CDR3 nucleotides are TGTGCCAGCAGAGGAGGGGGACAGGGGAATAATGAAAAACTGTTTTTT. The encoded protein is CASRGGGQGNNEKLFF. Filled out from reference TRBV11-2 and TRBJ1-4, the complete variable domain reads EAGVAQSPRYKIIEKRQSVAFWCNPISGHATLYWYQQILGQGPKLLIQFQNNGVVDDSQLPKDRFSAERLKGVDSTLKIQPAKLEDSAVYLCASRGGGQGNNEKLFFGSGTQLSVL.

The gene calls are TRBV7-9 and TRBJ2-7; weak D call: TRBD1 (5 bases). The CDR3 is 15 residues long. Germline CDR1 is SEHNR and CDR2 is FQNEAQ (reference sequence). Between the trimmed V and J ends, which lost 7 bases and 3 bases, there was a span of 19 bases. The CDR3, as DNA: TGTGCCAGCACCTCCCCATCGGCAGGGTACTACGAGCAGTACTTC. This translates into CASTSPSAGYYEQYF.

V and J are TRBV7-2 and TRBJ1-2, with D hard to call. This CDR3 is 15 amino acids long. The V gene's germline CDR1 is SGHTA and CDR2 FQGNSA. The germline V and J ends were trimmed by 2 bases and 2 bases, with 12 bases remaining between them. The CDR3 coding sequence is TGTGCCAGCAGCTTATTAAGGTGGTGGAACTATGGCTACACCTTC. It encodes CASSLLRWWNYGYTF.

V usage is TRBV4-1 and J usage is TRBJ2-3; 7 bases map to TRBD1. CDR1 is MGHRA and CDR2 is YSYEKL in the germline V gene. V was pared by 4 bases and J by 4 bases, with 5 bases of the junction left unmatched. The CDR3 spans 14 residues. CDR3 residues: CASSLGGRPDTQYF. The CDR3 DNA is TGCGCCAGCAGCCTAGGGGGCAGGCCAGATACGCAGTATTTT.

The chain recombines TRBV13 with TRBJ2-3; D uncertain. The germline V gene has CDR1 PRHDT and CDR2 FYEKMQ (reference sequence). The CDR3 contains 16 residues. With 4 bases removed from V and 2 bases from J, the gap between germline ends came to 16 bases. For the CDR3, the DNA is TGTGCCAGCAGCTCCGGTGAGTGGGAACTCACAGATACGCAGTATTTT. Translation gives CASSSGEWELTDTQYF.

The chain combines TRBV30 with TRBJ1-5, with 7 bases identical to TRBD1. Germline CDR1 reads GTSNPN; CDR2 reads SVGIG (reference sequence). This CDR3 spans 15 amino acids. Germline trimming cut 4 bases from V and 2 bases from J; bases unmatched to any gene: 8. This CDR3 reads CAWTEGAVGNQPQHF. The CDR3 DNA is TGTGCCTGGACGGAGGGGGCGGTAGGCAATCAGCCCCAGCATTTT. Variable domain in full (rest from reference TRBV30 and TRBJ1-5): SQTIHQWPATLVQPVGSPLSLECTVEGTSNPNLYWYRQAAGRGLQLLFYSVGIGQISSEVPQNLSASRPQDRQFILSSKKLLLSDSGFYLCAWTEGAVGNQPQHFGDGTRLSIL.

The chain joins TRBV29-1 to TRBJ1-1; no clear D. Per germline, CDR1 SQVTM and CDR2 ANQGSEA. The V end was cut by 4 bases, the J end by 0 bases, with 6 bases between. This CDR3 comprises 12 residues. For the CDR3, the DNA is TGCAGCGTTGCGCTTATGAACACTGAAGCTTTCTTT. Its translation: CSVALMNTEAFF.

CDR3 sequence: CASSQGGGPYNEQFF. The CDR3 coding sequence is TGTGCCAGCAGCCAAGGTGGGGGCCCTTACAATGAGCAGTTCTTC. The rearrangement joins TRBV3-1 to TRBJ2-1; tentatively, D is TRBD1 (6 bases). V lost 1 base and J 4 bases, leaving 11 bases between the germline ends. The germline V gene has CDR1 LGHDT and CDR2 YNNKEL (reference sequence). This CDR3 spans 15 amino acids.

The rearrangement joins TRBV3-1 to TRBJ1-1; D not resolved. Germline values: CDR1 LGHDT, CDR2 YNNKEL (reference sequence). This CDR3 comprises 16 residues. V lost 1 base to trimming and J lost 0 bases, with 12 bases between them. DNA for the CDR3: TGTGCCAGCAGCCAAGTGTTGATGGGGATGAACACTGAAGCTTTCTTT. It is translated as CASSQVLMGMNTEAFF.

In its sample, this clonotype was seen once. The chain has TRBV5-6 and TRBJ2-1, with D unclear. V gave up 5 bases and J gave up 9 bases, with 15 bases separating them. The germline V gene encodes CDR1 SGHDT and CDR2 YYEEEE. This CDR3 comprises 13 residues. The CDR3, as DNA: TGTGCCAGCAGTCCCACTATGCCTACTGAGCAGTTCTTC. Its protein product is CASSPTMPTEQFF.

V is TRBV7-8 and J is TRBJ2-7; possible D gene TRBD2, 7 bases. This CDR3 is 15 amino acids long. Germline values: CDR1 SGHVS, CDR2 FQNEAQ. Trimming removed 6 bases from V and 0 bases from J, with 15 bases in between. CDR3 coding DNA: TGTGCCAGCAGTTCGGGGGGCCGAAGCTCCTACGAGCAGTACTTC. Translated: CASSSGGRSSYEQYF.

The CDR3 spells CASSLAPLYEQYF. The CDR3 bases are TGTGCCAGCAGCTTAGCGCCCCTGTACGAGCAGTACTTC. The chain couples TRBV7-8 to TRBJ2-7; unclear D gene. The V gene lost 0 bases and the J gene lost 4 bases, with 7 bases spanning the gap. The CDR3 sequence is 13 residues long. Germline lookup yields CDR1 SGHVS and CDR2 FQNEAQ.

The rearrangement joins TRBV5-1 to TRBJ1-3; weak D call: TRBD1 (5 bases). V lost 3 bases, J lost 4 bases, and 11 bases lay in between. CDR3 length equals 14 residues. In germline, CDR1 is SGHRS, CDR2 YFSETQ. CDR3 in amino acids: CASSWGTEGNTIYF. The DNA of the CDR3 is TGCGCCAGCAGCTGGGGGACGGAAGGAAACACCATATATTTT.

The chain has TRBV6-5 and TRBJ1-1; weak D call: TRBD1 (6 bases). The germline gives CDR1 MNHEY, CDR2 SVGAGI. The CDR3 has 16 amino acids. V dropped 2 bases and J dropped 0 bases, with 13 bases sitting between them. CDR3 sequence: CASSYRTEFMNTEAFF. Written as DNA, the CDR3 is TGTGCCAGCAGTTACAGGACAGAGTTCATGAACACTGAAGCTTTCTTT.

V usage is TRBV25-1 and J usage is TRBJ2-3; D is undetermined. CDR1 is MGHDK and CDR2 is SYGVNS in the germline V gene. Between the trimmed V and J ends, which lost 1 base and 6 bases, there was a span of 5 bases. The length of the CDR3 is 12 residues. The CDR3: CASSEWTDTQYF. In nucleotides, the CDR3 is TGTGCCAGCAGTGAATGGACCGATACGCAGTATTTT.

The CDR3 DNA is TGTGCTAGTGGTCCAAGGCGGAATGAGCAGTTCTTC. Translating gives CASGPRRNEQFF. V gene TRBV12-5 combines with J gene TRBJ2-1; no reliable D call. CDR1 and CDR2 from the germline V gene are LGHNT and FRNRAP. This CDR3 is built from 12 residues. Between the trimmed V and J ends, which lost 5 bases and 7 bases, there was a span of 9 bases.

This rearrangement joins TRBV7-9 to TRBJ1-5; perhaps TRBD1 as D (5 bases). The CDR3 spans 13 residues. Trimming stripped 2 bases from V and 9 bases from J, with 11 bases between. CDR1 is SEHNR and CDR2 is FQNEAQ in the germline V gene (reference sequence). In DNA, the CDR3 is TGTGCCAGCAGCTTATGGACGGGGGGGCCCCAGCATTTT. It codes for CASSLWTGGPQHF.

The sample holds one count of this clonotype. The rearrangement uses TRBV7-9 and TRBJ1-2, with 9 positions matching TRBD1. V dropped 4 bases and J dropped 8; count of bases not matched to a gene: 5. This CDR3 has 13 amino acids. Germline V gene lookup returns CDR1 SEHNR and CDR2 FQNEAQ (reference sequence). This chain's CDR3 is CASSSYRGHGYTF. The CDR3 region has the DNA TGTGCCAGCAGCTCCTACAGGGGGCACGGCTACACCTTC.

The rearrangement links TRBV29-1 to TRBJ1-1, with D possibly TRBD1 on 5 matching bases. Germline V gene sequence: CDR1 SQVTM, CDR2 ANQGSEA. CDR3 size: 12 residues. The V end was cut by 4 bases, the J end by 6 bases, with 12 bases between. The DNA for the CDR3 is TGCAGCGTTGTAGGTTCCAGGGCTGAAGCTTTCTTT. Its translation is CSVVGSRAEAFF.

The chain employs TRBV27 and TRBJ2-1; D is undetermined. This CDR3 region has 13 residues. V was trimmed by 2 bases and J by 7 bases, leaving 9 bases between them. Per the germline V gene, CDR1 is MNHEY and CDR2 is SMNVEV (reference sequence). CDR3 in DNA: TGTGCCAGCAGTTTAGCTAGTCTAAATGAGCAGTTCTTC. Its translation: CASSLASLNEQFF.